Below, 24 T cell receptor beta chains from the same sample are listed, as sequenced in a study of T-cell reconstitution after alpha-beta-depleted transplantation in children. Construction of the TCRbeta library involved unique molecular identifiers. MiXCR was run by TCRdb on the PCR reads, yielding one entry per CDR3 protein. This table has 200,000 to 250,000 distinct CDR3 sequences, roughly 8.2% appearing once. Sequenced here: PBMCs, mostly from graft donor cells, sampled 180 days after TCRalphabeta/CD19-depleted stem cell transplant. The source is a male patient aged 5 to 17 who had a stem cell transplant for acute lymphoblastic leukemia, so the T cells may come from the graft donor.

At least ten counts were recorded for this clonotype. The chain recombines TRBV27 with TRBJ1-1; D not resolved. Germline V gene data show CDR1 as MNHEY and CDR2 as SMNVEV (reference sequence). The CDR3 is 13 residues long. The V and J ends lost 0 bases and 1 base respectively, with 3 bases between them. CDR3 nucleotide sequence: TGTGCCAGCAGTTTATCGACGAACACTGAAGCTTTCTTT. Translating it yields CASSLSTNTEAFF.

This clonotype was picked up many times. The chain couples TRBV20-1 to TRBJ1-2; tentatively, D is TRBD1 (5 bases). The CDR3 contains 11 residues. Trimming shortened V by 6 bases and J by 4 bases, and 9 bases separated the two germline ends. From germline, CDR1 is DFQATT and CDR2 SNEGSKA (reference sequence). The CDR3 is CSAWDRYGYTF. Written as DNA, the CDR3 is TGCAGTGCATGGGACCGCTATGGCTACACCTTC.

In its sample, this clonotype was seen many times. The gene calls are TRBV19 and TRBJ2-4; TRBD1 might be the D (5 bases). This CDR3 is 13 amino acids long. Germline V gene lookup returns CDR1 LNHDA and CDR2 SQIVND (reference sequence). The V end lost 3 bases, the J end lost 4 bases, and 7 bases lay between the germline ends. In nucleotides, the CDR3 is TGTGCCAGTAGTATGGGGCTGAAAAACATTCAGTACTTC. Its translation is CASSMGLKNIQYF.

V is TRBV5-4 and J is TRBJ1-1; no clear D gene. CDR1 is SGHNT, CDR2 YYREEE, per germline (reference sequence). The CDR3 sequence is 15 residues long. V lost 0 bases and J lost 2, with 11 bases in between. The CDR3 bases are TGTGCCAGCAGCTTGGATGGGAGGGCAAACACTGAAGCTTTCTTT. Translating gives CASSLDGRANTEAFF.

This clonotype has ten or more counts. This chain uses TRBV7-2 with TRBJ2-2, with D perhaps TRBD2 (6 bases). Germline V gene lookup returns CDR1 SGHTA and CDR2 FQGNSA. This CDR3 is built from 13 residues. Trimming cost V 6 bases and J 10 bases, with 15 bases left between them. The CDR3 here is CASSRRETLELFF. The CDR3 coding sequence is TGTGCCAGCAGTCGGCGGGAAACCCTGGAGCTGTTTTTT.

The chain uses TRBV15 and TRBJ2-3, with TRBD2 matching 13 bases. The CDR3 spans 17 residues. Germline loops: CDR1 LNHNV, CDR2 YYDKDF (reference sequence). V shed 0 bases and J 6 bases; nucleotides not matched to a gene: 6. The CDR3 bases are TGTGCCACCAGCAGAGAACTAGCGGGAGGGCCGATGGATACGCAGTATTTT. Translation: CATSRELAGGPMDTQYF. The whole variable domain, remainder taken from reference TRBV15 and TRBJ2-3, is DAMVIQNPRYQVTQFGKPVTLSCSQTLNHNVMYWYQQKSSQAPKLLFHYYDKDFNNEADTPDNFQSRRPNTSFCFLDIRSPGLGDTAMYLCATSRELAGGPMDTQYFGPGTRLTVL.

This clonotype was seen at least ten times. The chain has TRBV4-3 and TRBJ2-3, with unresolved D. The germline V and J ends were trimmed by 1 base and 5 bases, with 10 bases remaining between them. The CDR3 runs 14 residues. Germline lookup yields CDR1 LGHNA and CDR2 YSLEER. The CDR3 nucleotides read TGCGCCAGCAGCCAAGTTTTCGGAATAGATACGCAGTATTTT. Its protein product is CASSQVFGIDTQYF.

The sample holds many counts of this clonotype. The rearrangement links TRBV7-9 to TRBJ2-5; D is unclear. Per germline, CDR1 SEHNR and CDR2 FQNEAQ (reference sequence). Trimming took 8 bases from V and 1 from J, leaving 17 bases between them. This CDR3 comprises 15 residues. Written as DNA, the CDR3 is TGTGCCAGCGCTCGTAGGAGTACGATCCAAGAGACCCAGTACTTC. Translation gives CASARRSTIQETQYF.

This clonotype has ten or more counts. CDR3 nucleotide sequence: TGTGCCAGCAGTGAGGGAGGGTACCAAGAGACCCAGTACTTC. Translated, it gives CASSEGGYQETQYF. This chain connects TRBV9 to TRBJ2-5, with 7 bases that match TRBD2. CDR3 length: 14 amino acids. Trimming cost V 5 bases and J 0 bases; bases outside gene matches: 4. Germline-derived CDR1 and CDR2 are SGDLS and YYNGEE. The variable domain in full, with the rest retrieved from reference TRBV9 and TRBJ2-5, is DSGVTQTPKHLITATGQRVTLRCSPRSGDLSVYWYQQSLDQGLQFLIQYYNGEERAKGNILERFSAQQFPDLHSELNLSSLELGDSALYFCASSEGGYQETQYFGPGTRLLVL.

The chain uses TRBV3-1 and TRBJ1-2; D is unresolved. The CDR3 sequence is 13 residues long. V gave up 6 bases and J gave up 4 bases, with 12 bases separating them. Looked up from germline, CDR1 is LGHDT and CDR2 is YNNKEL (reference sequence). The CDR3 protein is CASSQTSIYGYTF. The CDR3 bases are TGTGCCAGCAGTCAAACCTCCATCTATGGCTACACCTTC.

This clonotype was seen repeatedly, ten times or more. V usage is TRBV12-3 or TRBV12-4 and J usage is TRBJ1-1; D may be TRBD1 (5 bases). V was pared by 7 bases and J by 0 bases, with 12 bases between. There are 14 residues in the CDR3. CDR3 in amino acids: CASTPGGVNTEAFF. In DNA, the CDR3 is TGTGCCAGCACCCCGGGAGGGGTGAACACTGAAGCTTTCTTT.

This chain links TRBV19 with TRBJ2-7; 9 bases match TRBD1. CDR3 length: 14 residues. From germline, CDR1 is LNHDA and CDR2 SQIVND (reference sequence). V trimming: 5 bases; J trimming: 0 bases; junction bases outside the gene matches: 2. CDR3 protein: CASSYRGPSYEQYF. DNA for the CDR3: TGTGCCAGTAGTTACAGGGGGCCCTCCTACGAGCAGTACTTC.

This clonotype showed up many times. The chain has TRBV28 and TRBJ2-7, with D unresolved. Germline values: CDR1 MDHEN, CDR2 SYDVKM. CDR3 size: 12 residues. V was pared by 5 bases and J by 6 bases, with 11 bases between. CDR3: CASSPVAPEQYF. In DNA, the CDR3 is TGTGCCAGCAGTCCAGTTGCGCCCGAGCAGTACTTC.

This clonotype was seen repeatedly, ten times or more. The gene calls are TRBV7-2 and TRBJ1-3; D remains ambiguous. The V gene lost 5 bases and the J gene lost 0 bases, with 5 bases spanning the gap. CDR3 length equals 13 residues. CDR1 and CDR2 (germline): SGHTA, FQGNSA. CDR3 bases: TGTGCCAGCAGCGGAGTCTCTGGAAACACCATATATTTT. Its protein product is CASSGVSGNTIYF.

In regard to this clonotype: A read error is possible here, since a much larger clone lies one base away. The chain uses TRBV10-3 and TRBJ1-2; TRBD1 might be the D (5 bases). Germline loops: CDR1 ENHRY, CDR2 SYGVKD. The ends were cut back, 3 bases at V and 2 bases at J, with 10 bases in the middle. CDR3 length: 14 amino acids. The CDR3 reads CAISEEGPNYGYTF. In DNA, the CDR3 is TGTGCCATCAGTGAAGAGGGGCCAAACTATGGCTACACCTTC.

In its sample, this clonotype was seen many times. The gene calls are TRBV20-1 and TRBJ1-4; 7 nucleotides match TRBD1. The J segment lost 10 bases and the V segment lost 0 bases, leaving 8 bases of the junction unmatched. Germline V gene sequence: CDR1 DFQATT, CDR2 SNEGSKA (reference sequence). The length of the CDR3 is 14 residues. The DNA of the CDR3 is TGCAGTGCTAGAGACGACAGGGTTGGTGCAAAACTGTTTTTT. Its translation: CSARDDRVGAKLFF.

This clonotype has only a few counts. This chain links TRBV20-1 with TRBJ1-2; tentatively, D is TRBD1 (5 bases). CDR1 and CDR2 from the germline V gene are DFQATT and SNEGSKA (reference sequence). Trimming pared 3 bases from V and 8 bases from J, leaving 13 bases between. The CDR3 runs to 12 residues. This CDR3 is CSARDQGGGYTF. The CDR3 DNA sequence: TGCAGTGCTAGGGACCAGGGAGGAGGCTACACCTTC.

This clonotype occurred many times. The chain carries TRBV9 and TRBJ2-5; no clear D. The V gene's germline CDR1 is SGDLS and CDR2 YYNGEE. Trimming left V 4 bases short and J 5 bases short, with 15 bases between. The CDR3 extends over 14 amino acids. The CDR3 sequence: CASSPRTPPETQYF. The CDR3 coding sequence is TGTGCCAGCAGCCCGCGGACCCCCCCGGAGACCCAGTACTTC.

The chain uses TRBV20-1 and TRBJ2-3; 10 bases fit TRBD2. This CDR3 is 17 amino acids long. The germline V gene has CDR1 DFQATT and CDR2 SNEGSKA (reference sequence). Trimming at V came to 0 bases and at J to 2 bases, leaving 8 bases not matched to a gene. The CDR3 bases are TGCAGTGCTAGAGATCCCCGAGCGGGAGGGTTCACAGATACGCAGTATTTT. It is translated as CSARDPRAGGFTDTQYF.

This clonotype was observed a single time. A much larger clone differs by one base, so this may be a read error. The CDR3 nucleotides are TGCAGCGTTCCTAATGACAGCCACGCTGAAGCTTTCTTT. This codes for CSVPNDSHAEAFF. V and J are TRBV29-1 and TRBJ1-1, with D possibly matching TRBD1 (5 bases). Germline CDR1 reads SQVTM; CDR2 reads ANQGSEA. Trimming removed 5 bases at V and 6 bases at J, with 16 bases between. The CDR3 is 13 residues long. Complete variable domain (other parts from reference TRBV29-1 and TRBJ1-1): SAVISQKPSRDICQRGTSLTIQCQVDSQVTMMFWYRQQPGQSLTLIATANQGSEATYESGFVIDKFPISRPNLTFSTLTVSNMSPEDSSIYLCSVPNDSHAEAFFGQGTRLTVV.

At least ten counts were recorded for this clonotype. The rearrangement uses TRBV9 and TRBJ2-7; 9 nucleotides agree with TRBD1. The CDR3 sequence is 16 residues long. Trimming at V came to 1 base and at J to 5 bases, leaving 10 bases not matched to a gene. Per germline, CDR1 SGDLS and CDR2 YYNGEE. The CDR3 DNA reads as TGTGCCAGCAGCGTACGTCGGGACAGGGCACCCCACGAGCAGTACTTC. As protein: CASSVRRDRAPHEQYF.

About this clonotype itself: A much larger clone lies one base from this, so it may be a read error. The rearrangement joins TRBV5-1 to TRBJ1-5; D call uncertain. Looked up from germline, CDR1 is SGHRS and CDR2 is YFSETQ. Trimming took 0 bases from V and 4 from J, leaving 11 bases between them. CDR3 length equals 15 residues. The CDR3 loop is CASSLDGGANQPQHF. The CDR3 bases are TGCGCCAGCAGCTTGGATGGCGGTGCAAATCAGCCCCAGCATTTT.

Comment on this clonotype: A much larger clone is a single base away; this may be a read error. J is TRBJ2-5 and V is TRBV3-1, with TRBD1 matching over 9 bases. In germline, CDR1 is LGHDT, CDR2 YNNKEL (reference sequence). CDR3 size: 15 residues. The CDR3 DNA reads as TGTGCCAGCAGCCGCCGGACAGGGGCGCAAGAGACCCGGTACTTC. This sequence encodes CASSRRTGAQETRYF.

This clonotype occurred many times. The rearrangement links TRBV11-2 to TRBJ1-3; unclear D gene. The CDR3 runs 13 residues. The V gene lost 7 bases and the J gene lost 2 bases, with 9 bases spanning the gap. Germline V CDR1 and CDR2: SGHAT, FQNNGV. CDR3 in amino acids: CASTPPPGNTIYF. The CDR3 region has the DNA TGTGCCAGCACCCCTCCCCCTGGAAACACCATATATTTT.